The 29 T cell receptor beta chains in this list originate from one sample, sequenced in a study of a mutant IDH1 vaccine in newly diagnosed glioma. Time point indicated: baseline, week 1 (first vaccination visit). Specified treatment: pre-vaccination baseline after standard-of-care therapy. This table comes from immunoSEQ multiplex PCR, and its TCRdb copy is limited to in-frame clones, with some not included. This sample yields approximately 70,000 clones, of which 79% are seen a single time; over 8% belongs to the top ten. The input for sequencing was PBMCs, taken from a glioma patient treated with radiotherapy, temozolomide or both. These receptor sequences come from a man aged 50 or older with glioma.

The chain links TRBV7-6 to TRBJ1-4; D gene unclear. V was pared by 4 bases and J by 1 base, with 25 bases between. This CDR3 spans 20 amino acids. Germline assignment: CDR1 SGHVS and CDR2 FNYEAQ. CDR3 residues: CASSSYRVTQVGLTNEKLFF. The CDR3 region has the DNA TGTGCCAGCAGCTCCTACCGAGTGACGCAGGTGGGATTAACTAATGAAAAACTGTTTTTT.

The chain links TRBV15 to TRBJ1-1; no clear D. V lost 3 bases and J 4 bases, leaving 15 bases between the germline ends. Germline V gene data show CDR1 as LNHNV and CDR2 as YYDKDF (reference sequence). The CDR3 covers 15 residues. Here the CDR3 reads CATSSRAVEATEAFF. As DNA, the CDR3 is TGTGCCACCAGCAGCCGAGCAGTAGAGGCCACTGAAGCTTTCTTT.

CDR3 coding DNA: TGTGCCAGCAGTCCCGAGGGGGGAAGTCAGCCCCAGCATTTT. Translation gives CASSPEGGSQPQHF. This sequence joins TRBV6-5 and TRBJ1-5, with D possibly TRBD1 on 6 matching bases. CDR1 and CDR2 (germline): MNHEY, SVGAGI. The length of the CDR3 is 14 residues. Trimming took off 5 bases at V and 6 bases at J, with 14 bases between the two ends.

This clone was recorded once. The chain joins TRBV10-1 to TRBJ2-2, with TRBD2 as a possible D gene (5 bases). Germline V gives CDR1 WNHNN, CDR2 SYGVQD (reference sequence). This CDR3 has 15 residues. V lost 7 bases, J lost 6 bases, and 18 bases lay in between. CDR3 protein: CASKEETSGAGELFF. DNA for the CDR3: TGCGCCAGCAAGGAGGAAACTAGTGGAGCCGGGGAGCTGTTTTTT.

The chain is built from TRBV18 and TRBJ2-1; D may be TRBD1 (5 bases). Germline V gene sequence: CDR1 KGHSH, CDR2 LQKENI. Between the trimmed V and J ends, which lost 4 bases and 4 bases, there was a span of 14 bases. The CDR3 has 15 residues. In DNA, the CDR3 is TGTGCCAGCTCACTCCATCCAGGGAAATACAATGAGCAGTTCTTC. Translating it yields CASSLHPGKYNEQFF. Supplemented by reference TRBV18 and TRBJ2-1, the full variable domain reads NAGVMQNPRHLVRRRGQEARLRCSPMKGHSHVYWYRQLPEEGLKFMVYLQKENIIDESGMPKERFSAEFPKEGPSILRIQQVVRGDSAAYFCASSLHPGKYNEQFFGPGTRLTVL.

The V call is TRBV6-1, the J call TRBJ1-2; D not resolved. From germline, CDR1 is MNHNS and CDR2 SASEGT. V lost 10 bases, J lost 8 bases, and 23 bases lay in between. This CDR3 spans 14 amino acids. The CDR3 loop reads CAITGRGRISGYTF. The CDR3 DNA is TGTGCCATCACTGGAAGAGGGCGCATCAGCGGCTACACCTTC.

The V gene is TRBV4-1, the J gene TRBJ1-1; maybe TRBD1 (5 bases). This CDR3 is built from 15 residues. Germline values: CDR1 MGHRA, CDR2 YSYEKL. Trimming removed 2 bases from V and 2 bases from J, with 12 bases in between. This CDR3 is CASSQKGYRNTEAFF. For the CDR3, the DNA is TGCGCCAGCAGCCAAAAGGGGTACAGAAACACTGAAGCTTTCTTT.

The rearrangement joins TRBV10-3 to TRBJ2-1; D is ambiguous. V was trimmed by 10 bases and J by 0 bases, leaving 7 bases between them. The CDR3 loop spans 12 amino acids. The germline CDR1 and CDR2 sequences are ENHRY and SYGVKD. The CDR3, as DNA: TGTGCCACCGCCGGCTCCTACAATGAGCAGTTCTTC. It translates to CATAGSYNEQFF.

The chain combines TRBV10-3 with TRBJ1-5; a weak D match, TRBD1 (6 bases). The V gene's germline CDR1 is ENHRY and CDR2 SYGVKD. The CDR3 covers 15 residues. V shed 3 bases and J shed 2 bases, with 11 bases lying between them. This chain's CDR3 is CAISEGGVGNQPQHF. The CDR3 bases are TGTGCCATCAGTGAAGGGGGTGTTGGCAATCAGCCCCAGCATTTT.

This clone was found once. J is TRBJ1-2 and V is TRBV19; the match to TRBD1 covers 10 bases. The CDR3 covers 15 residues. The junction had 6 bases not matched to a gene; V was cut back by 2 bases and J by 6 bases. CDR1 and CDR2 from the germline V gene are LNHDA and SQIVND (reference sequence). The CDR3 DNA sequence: TGTGCCAGTAGTATATTTGACAGGGGGCTTCATGGCTACACCTTC. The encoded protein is CASSIFDRGLHGYTF.

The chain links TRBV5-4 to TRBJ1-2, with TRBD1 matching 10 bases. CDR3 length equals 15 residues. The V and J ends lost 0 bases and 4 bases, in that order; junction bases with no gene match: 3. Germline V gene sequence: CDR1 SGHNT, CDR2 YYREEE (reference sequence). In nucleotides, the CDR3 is TGTGCCAGCAGCTTGGGGACAGGGGGGGGCTATGGCTACACCTTC. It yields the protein CASSLGTGGGYGYTF.

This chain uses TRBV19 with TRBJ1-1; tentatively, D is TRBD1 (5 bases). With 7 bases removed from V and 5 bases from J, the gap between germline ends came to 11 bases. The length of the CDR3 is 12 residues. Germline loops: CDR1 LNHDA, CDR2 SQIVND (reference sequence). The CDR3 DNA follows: TGTGCCAGTATAACGCGGGGGACTGAAGCTTTCTTT. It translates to CASITRGTEAFF.

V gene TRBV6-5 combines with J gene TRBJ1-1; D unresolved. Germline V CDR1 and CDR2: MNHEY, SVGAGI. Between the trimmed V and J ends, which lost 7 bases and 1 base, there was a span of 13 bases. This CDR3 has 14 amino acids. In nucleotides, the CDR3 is TGTGCCAGCACCTTTGACATTAGGAACACTGAAGCTTTCTTT. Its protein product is CASTFDIRNTEAFF.

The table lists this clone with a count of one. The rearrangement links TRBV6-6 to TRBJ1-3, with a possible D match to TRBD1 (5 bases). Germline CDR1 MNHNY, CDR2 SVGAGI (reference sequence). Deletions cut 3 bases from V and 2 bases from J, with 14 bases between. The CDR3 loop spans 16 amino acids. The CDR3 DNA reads TGTGCCAGCAGTTATTTGGAGGGGAGACCTGGAAACACCATATATTTT. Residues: CASSYLEGRPGNTIYF.

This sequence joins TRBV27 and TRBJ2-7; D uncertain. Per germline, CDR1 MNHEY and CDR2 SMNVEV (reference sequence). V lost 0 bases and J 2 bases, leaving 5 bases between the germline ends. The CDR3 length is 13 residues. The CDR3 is CASSLSPTYEQYF. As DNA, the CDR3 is TGTGCCAGCAGTTTATCACCGACCTACGAGCAGTACTTC.

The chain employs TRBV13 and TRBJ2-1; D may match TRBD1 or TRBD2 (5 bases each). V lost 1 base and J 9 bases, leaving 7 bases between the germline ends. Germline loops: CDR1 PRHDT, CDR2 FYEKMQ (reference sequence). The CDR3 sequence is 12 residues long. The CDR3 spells CASSLDGGEQFF. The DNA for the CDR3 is TGTGCCAGCAGCTTAGATGGGGGTGAGCAGTTCTTC.

Here the CDR3 reads CASSRTGQTTEAFF. DNA for the CDR3: TGTGCCAGCAGCCGGACAGGACAAACCACTGAAGCTTTCTTT. The genes are TRBV6-1 and TRBJ1-1; 7 bases map to TRBD1. V shed 6 bases and J 4 bases; nucleotides not matched to a gene: 8. The CDR3 length is 14 residues. CDR1 is MNHNS, CDR2 SASEGT, per germline.

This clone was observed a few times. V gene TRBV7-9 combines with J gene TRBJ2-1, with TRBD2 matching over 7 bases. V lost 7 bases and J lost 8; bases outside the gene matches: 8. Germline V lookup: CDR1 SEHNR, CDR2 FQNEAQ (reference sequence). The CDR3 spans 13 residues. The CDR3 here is CASMGGVGDEQFF. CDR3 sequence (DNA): TGTGCCAGCATGGGAGGGGTTGGGGATGAGCAGTTCTTC.

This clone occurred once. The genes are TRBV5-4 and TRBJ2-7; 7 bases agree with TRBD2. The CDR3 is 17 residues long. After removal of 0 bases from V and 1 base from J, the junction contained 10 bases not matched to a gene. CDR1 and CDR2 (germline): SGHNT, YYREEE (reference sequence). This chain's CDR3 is CASSLALRAGQSYEQYF. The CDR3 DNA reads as TGTGCCAGCAGCTTGGCCCTCCGAGCGGGGCAATCCTACGAGCAGTACTTC.

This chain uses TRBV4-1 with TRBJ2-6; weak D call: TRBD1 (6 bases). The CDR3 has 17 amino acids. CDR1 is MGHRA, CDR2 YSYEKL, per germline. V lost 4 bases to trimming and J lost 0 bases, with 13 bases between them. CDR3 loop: CASSLDGQLSGANVLTF. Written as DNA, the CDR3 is TGCGCCAGCAGCCTAGACGGACAGCTCTCTGGGGCCAACGTCCTGACTTTC.

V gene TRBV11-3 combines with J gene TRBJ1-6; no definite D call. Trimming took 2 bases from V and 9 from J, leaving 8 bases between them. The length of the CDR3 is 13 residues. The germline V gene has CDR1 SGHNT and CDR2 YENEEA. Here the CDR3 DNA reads TGTGCCAGCAGCTTAAGGGCGGGTTCACCCCTCCACTTT. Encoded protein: CASSLRAGSPLHF.

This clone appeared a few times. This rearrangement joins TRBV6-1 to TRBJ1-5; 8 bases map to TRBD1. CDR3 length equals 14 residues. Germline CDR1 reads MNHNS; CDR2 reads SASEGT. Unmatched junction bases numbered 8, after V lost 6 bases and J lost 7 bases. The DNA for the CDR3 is TGTGCCAGCAGCCCGGACAGGGAAGACCAGCCCCAGCATTTT. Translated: CASSPDREDQPQHF.

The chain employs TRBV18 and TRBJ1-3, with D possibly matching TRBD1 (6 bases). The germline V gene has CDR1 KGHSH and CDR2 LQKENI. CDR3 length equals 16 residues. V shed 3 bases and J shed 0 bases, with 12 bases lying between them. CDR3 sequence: CASSPWTEISGNTIYF. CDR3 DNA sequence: TGTGCCAGCTCACCCTGGACAGAAATCTCTGGAAACACCATATATTTT.

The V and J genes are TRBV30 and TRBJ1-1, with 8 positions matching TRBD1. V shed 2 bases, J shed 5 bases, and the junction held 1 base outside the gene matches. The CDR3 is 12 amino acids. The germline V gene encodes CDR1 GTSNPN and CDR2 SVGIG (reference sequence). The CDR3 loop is CAWSYRGTEAFF. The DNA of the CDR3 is TGTGCCTGGAGTTACAGGGGGACTGAAGCTTTCTTT.

This CDR3 reads CASSMDGYTEAFF. Written as DNA, the CDR3 is TGTGCCAGCAGTATGGACGGTTACACTGAAGCTTTCTTT. The rearrangement uses TRBV2 and TRBJ1-1, with D uncertain. CDR3 size: 13 residues. The V gene's germline CDR1 is SNHLY and CDR2 FYNNEI. Trimming pared 5 bases from V and 3 bases from J, leaving 10 bases between.

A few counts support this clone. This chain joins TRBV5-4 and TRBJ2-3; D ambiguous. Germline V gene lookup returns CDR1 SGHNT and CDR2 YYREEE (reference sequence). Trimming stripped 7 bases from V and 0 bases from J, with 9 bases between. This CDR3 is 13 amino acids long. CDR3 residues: CASWPWSTDTQYF. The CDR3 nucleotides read TGTGCCAGCTGGCCCTGGAGCACAGATACGCAGTATTTT.

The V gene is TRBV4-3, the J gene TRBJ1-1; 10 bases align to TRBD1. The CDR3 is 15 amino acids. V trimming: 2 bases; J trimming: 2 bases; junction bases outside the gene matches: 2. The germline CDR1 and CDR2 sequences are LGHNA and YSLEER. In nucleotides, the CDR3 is TGCGCCAGCAGCCAAAGACAGGGGGCTAACACTGAAGCTTTCTTT. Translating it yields CASSQRQGANTEAFF.

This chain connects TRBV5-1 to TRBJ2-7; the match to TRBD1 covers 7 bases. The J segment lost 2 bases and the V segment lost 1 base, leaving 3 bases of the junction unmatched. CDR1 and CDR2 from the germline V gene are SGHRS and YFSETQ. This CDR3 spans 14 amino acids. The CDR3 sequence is CASSLTGQPYEQYF. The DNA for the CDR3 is TGCGCCAGCAGCTTGACGGGACAGCCCTACGAGCAGTACTTC.

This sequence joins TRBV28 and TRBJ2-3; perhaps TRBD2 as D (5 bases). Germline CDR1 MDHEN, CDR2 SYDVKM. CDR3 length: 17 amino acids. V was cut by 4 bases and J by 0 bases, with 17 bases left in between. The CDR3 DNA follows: TGTGCCAGCAGTTCCGCTGGGTGGACTGCTAGCACAGATACGCAGTATTTT. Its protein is CASSSAGWTASTDTQYF. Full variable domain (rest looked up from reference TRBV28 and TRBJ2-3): DVKVTQSSRYLVKRTGEKVFLECVQDMDHENMFWYRQDPGLGLRLIYFSYDVKMKEKGDIPEGYSVSREKKERFSLILESASTNQTSMYLCASSSAGWTASTDTQYFGPGTRLTVL.